These 9 T cell receptor beta chains share one sample of origin, sequenced in a study of regulatory T cells in long-lasting Graves disease. Time point denoted: newly diagnosed GD, antithyroid drugs for less than 3 months. PBMCs were the source of the RNA used for TCR sequencing. Sequencing libraries for TCR beta were prepared with iRepertoire HTBI primers and Arm-PCR of CDR3 regions. TCRdb analysed the multiplex PCR reads with MiXCR anew, one entry per CDR3 protein. The table includes hundreds of thousands of distinct CDR3 sequences, roughly 15% detected once. The same sample was also used in a study of T cells in Graves' hyperthyroidism and ophthalmopathy.

The input for sequencing was peripheral blood mononuclear cells (PBMCs), taken at new diagnosis, from a patient treated with antithyroid drugs. Every receptor here comes from a woman under 40 with Graves disease.

The genes are TRBV6-1 and TRBJ2-1, with D perhaps TRBD1 or TRBD2 (6 bases each). The V end was cut by 2 bases, the J end by 6 bases, with 14 bases between. Germline lookup yields CDR1 MNHNS and CDR2 SASEGT. The CDR3 contains 15 residues. The chain's CDR3 is CASSEWGAPGNEQFF. DNA of the CDR3: TGTGCCAGCAGTGAATGGGGGGCGCCCGGCAATGAGCAGTTCTTC.

This clonotype was seen a few times. The V and J genes are TRBV5-4 and TRBJ1-4; 9 positions agree with TRBD1. The CDR3 length is 15 residues. In germline, CDR1 is SGHNT, CDR2 YYREEE (reference sequence). Trimming removed 4 bases from V and 6 bases from J; junction bases left unmatched: 7. The DNA of the CDR3 is TGTGCCAGCAGCGCAACGGGACAGGGATATGAAAAACTGTTTTTT. The encoded protein is CASSATGQGYEKLFF.

This clonotype was counted ten times or more. The chain carries TRBV6-2 or TRBV6-3 and TRBJ1-5; perhaps TRBD1 as D (5 bases). The V end lost 0 bases, the J end lost 7 bases, and 13 bases lay between the germline ends. CDR1 is MNHEY and CDR2 is SVGEGT in the germline V gene. The CDR3 runs to 15 residues. The DNA of the CDR3 is TGTGCCAGCAGTTACTCGACCAGGGCGGGACAGCCCCAGCATTTT. Its protein is CASSYSTRAGQPQHF.

Comments on this clonotype: A much larger clone is a single base away; this may be a read error. The chain has TRBV15 and TRBJ2-5, with a possible D match to TRBD1 (5 bases). The CDR3 has 15 amino acids. CDR1 and CDR2 (germline): LNHNV, YYDKDF (reference sequence). CDR3 nucleotide sequence: TGTGCCACCAGCAGAGATGTCGCAGGGCCGGAGACCCGGTACTTC. It translates to CATSRDVAGPETRYF. The full variable domain, completed using reference TRBV15 and TRBJ2-5, is DAMVIQNPRYQVTQFGKPVTLSCSQTLNHNVMYWYQQKSSQAPKLLFHYYDKDFNNEADTPDNFQSRRPNTSFCFLDIRSPGLGDTAMYLCATSRDVAGPETRYFGPGTRLLVL.

This clonotype has a handful of counts. V usage is TRBV4-1 and J usage is TRBJ1-2; maybe TRBD1 (5 bases). The germline CDR1 and CDR2 sequences are MGHRA and YSYEKL. The CDR3 is 15 amino acids. With 1 base removed from V and 5 bases from J, the gap between germline ends came to 14 bases. The CDR3 DNA is TGCGCCAGCAGCCAAGTTCCGACAGAAAGATATGGCTACACCTTC. Its translation: CASSQVPTERYGYTF.

This chain uses TRBV15 with TRBJ2-1, with TRBD2 identical over 12 bases. There are 15 residues in the CDR3. Germline values: CDR1 LNHNV, CDR2 YYDKDF (reference sequence). J was trimmed by 7 bases and V by 1 base; bases with no gene match: 2. The CDR3 protein is CATSRGTSGTNEQFF. The CDR3 DNA is TGTGCCACCAGCAGAGGGACTAGCGGGACAAATGAGCAGTTCTTC.

The chain joins TRBV4-1 to TRBJ2-7, with TRBD2 matching over 10 bases. Germline V lookup: CDR1 MGHRA, CDR2 YSYEKL. The CDR3 extends over 16 amino acids. V dropped 4 bases and J dropped 3; count of bases not matched to a gene: 9. The CDR3 sequence: CASSRLPGLANYEQYF. The CDR3 DNA follows: TGCGCCAGCAGCCGCTTACCGGGACTAGCGAACTACGAGCAGTACTTC.

In this sample, this clonotype turned up a few times. This sequence joins TRBV7-8 and TRBJ1-6; the match to TRBD1 covers 8 bases. Germline V gene data show CDR1 as SGHVS and CDR2 as FQNEAQ. The V and J ends lost 5 bases and 6 bases, in that order; junction bases with no gene match: 6. There are 15 residues in the CDR3. CDR3 sequence (DNA): TGTGCCAGCAGCCCAGAGGACAGGGCTAATTCACCCCTCCACTTT. This translates into CASSPEDRANSPLHF.

This clonotype was counted a few times. In nucleotides, the CDR3 is TGTGCCAGTAGCGCAGGGTTCACCTACGAGCAGTACTTC. Amino acid sequence: CASSAGFTYEQYF. The V and J genes are TRBV19 and TRBJ2-7; a possible D gene is TRBD1 (5 bases). Germline-derived CDR1 and CDR2 are LNHDA and SQIVND (reference sequence). This CDR3 is built from 13 residues. Between the trimmed V and J ends, which lost 6 bases and 2 bases, there was a span of 11 bases.